This TCR beta chain was found in a study of blood T cell repertoires in COVID-19 (dated by TCRdb to about 2020). With respect to the entire study: Samples from collaborators originated in the United States, Italy and Spain and spanned both the acute and convalescent phases of COVID-19. The prospective study material was composed of cDNA or gDNA derived from T cells, B-cell-depleted T cells, or PBMCs. Deeply sampled blood TCRbeta repertoires from subjects exposed to, actively infected with, or recovered from COVID-19 were included in the dataset. A freely available public database, intended as a resource for researchers studying the immune response to SARS-CoV-2, is where the repertoires were released. Samples were obtained from the ongoing ImmuneRACE study (first 160 participants) and from roughly 1,300 subjects provided by 6 global collaborators. Sample metadata almost always included a de-identified subject ID, COVID-19 status, age in years and sex. Where available, HLA class I and class II types were taken from metadata supplied by the sample provider and were not determined by assay-based typing.

According to the germline V gene, CDR1 reads SNHLY and CDR2 reads FYNNEI. Trimming removed 6 bases from V and 5 bases from J, leaving 13 bases between the germline ends. The CDR3 goes from the cysteine to the phenylalanine over 13 residues. The entry retains the CDR3 DNA only, 39 bases that are in frame from base 1. Study-wide conclusions, independent of this receptor: The quantity of clinical and demographic metadata differed by source and by participant and was supplied without curation.

Notes on this clone: Which antigen it targets is not known. No much larger clone is present one base from it, and per-base qualities are unavailable.

Enrolling through a virtual design, the prospective study's participants ranged in age from roughly 18 to 90 years and lived across some 22 United States geographic areas. Cohort assignment in the prospective study relied on participant-reported clinical history from a screening survey and a study questionnaire. Exposed participants had been in contact with someone with a PCR-confirmed or clinician-diagnosed COVID-19 case within 2 weeks of study entry. In the prospective study, whole blood, serum and a nasopharyngeal or oropharyngeal swab were collected from each participant by mobile phlebotomists. Participants in the prospective study had the option to provide additional blood draws and questionnaires over a roughly two-month period. Blood samples from the prospective study were shipped frozen or at room temperature prior to DNA extraction. TCRbeta CDR3 regions were amplified from genomic DNA by means of the immunoSEQ Assay, a bias-controlled multiplex PCR. As for the authors' bioinformatics: The number of nucleated cells in each sample was estimated from the amplification of reference gene primers within the assay. Sequence reads were collapsed and filtered to measure the absolute abundance of every unique TCRbeta CDR3 rearrangement. For each sample, productive Simpson clonality was calculated as the square root of Simpson's diversity index across productive rearrangements. TCRdb re-hosts the immuneACCESS table, in-frame sequences only. Its copies lack some clones; in the studies checked, an unresolved V gene accounts for under half of them, and the cause for the rest is not known. V and J calls and clone size are those listed in that table; D and trimming were worked out from the DNA. The sample table lists approximately 300,000 clones, around 85% of them with a count of one. Together, the top ten hold 1.9% of the sample.

This receptor was identified in a woman aged 25 to 39 who had been exposed to COVID-19. The sample consisted of PBMCs or T cells enriched from blood (not recorded which). The rearranged segments are TRBV2 and TRBJ2-5; the D gene assignment is ambiguous. The DNA sequence is TGTGCCAGCAGGGCTGTACGTTCGGAGACCCAGTACTTC. This translates into CASRAVRSETQYF.